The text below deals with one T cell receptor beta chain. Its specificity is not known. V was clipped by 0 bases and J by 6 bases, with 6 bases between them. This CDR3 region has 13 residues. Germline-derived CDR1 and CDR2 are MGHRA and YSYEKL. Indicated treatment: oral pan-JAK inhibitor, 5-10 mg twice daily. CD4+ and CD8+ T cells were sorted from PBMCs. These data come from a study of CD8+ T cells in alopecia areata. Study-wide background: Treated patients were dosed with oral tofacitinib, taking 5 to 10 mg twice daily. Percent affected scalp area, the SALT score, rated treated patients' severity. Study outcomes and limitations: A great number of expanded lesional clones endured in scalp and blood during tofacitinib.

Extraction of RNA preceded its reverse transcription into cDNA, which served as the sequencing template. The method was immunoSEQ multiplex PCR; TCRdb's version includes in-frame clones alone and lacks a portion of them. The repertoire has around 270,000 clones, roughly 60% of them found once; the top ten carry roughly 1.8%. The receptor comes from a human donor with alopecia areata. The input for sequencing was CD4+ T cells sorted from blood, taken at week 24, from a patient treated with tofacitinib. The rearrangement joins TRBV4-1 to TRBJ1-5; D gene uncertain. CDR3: CASSQDQVQPQHF. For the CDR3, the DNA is TGCGCCAGCAGCCAAGATCAGGTTCAGCCCCAGCATTTT.